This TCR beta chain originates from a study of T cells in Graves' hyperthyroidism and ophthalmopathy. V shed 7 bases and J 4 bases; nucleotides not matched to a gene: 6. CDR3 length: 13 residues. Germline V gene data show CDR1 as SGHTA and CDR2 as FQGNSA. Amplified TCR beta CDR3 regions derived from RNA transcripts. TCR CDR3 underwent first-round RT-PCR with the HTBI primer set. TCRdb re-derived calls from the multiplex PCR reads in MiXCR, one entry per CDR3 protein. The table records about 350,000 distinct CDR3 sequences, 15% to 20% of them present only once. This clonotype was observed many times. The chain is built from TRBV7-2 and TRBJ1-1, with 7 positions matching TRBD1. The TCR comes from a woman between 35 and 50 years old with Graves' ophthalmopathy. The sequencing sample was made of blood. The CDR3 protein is CASTRQGPTEAFF. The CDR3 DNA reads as TGTGCCAGCACCCGACAGGGTCCCACTGAAGCTTTCTTT.